The 6 T cell receptor beta chains reported below all come from one sample, sequenced in a study of T cell clones after liver transplantation. Libraries were prepared by immunoSEQ multiplex PCR; TCRdb keeps only in-frame clonotypes and omits some of them. The sample yields around 97,000 clones, roughly four fifths seen once. Sample: CD4+ T cells from blood, taken around 50 months after liver transplant. The receptors were gathered from a human patient who received a liver transplant. The T cells may come from the graft donor.

The CDR3 loop is CASSMTGTGANVLTF. The DNA for the CDR3 is TGTGCCAGCAGCATGACAGGGACTGGGGCCAACGTCCTGACTTTC. V and J are TRBV7-2 and TRBJ2-6; the match to TRBD1 covers 7 bases. V lost 5 bases to trimming and J lost 2 bases; unmatched junction nucleotides: 3. The length of the CDR3 is 15 residues. CDR1 is SGHTA and CDR2 is FQGNSA in the germline V gene. Filled out from reference TRBV7-2 and TRBJ2-6, the complete variable domain reads GAGVSQSPSNKVTEKGKDVELRCDPISGHTALYWYRQSLGQGLEFLIYFQGNSAPDKSGLPSDRFSAERTGGSVSTLTIQRTQQEDSAVYLCASSMTGTGANVLTFGAGSRLTVL.

This clone was detected many times. The chain links TRBV28 to TRBJ1-2; 9 bases match TRBD1. Per germline, CDR1 MDHEN and CDR2 SYDVKM. This CDR3 contains 13 residues. Losses at the gene ends were 7 bases for V and 4 bases for J; bases not matched to a gene: 4. The DNA for the CDR3 is TGTGCCAGCACACGGACAGGGGCCTATGGCTACACCTTC. It is translated as CASTRTGAYGYTF.

This rearrangement joins TRBV19 to TRBJ1-5; maybe TRBD1 (5 bases). This CDR3 has 13 residues. Germline lookup yields CDR1 LNHDA and CDR2 SQIVND (reference sequence). V was trimmed by 6 bases and J by 5 bases, leaving 11 bases between them. CDR3 in DNA: TGTGCCAGTAGCCTCTTAGGGGATCAGCCCCAGCATTTT. This sequence encodes CASSLLGDQPQHF.

The rearrangement joins TRBV18 to TRBJ2-7, with 10 bases lining up with TRBD1. Germline V gene sequence: CDR1 KGHSH, CDR2 LQKENI. Germline trimming cut 3 bases from V and 2 bases from J; bases unmatched to any gene: 1. This CDR3 has 14 amino acids. DNA for the CDR3: TGTGCCAGCTCACCGACAGGGGGCGCCTACGAGCAGTACTTC. This sequence encodes CASSPTGGAYEQYF.

The V and J genes are TRBV5-4 and TRBJ2-1; D unclear. Germline CDR1 reads SGHNT; CDR2 reads YYREEE (reference sequence). V gave up 4 bases and J gave up 10 bases, with 21 bases separating them. This CDR3 comprises 15 residues. The CDR3 spells CASSEVDGPLEEQFF. In DNA, the CDR3 is TGTGCCAGCAGCGAAGTAGACGGCCCTCTCGAAGAGCAGTTCTTC.

The chain uses TRBV5-1 and TRBJ2-7; D gene ambiguous. CDR1 is SGHRS and CDR2 is YFSETQ in the germline V gene. Between the trimmed V and J ends, which lost 2 bases and 0 bases, there was a span of 9 bases. This CDR3 is built from 14 residues. CDR3 in DNA: TGCGCCAGCAGCTTTAGTAAAAGCTCCTACGAGCAGTACTTC. Protein: CASSFSKSSYEQYF.